Listed below are T cell receptor beta chains from one sample, sequenced in a study of shared clonotypes between healthy human individuals. Sequencing used immunoSEQ multiplex PCR; TCRdb keeps in-frame clones, though not all of them. The table records approximately 1,000,000 clones, around 78% of them present only once. The sequenced sample consisted of memory CD4+ T cells from PBMCs. Every receptor here comes from a man aged 18 to 29 in good health. Some clones in this sample may be carry-over from other donors' samples. The CDR3 runs from the conserved cysteine through the conserved F or W. A D gene is named only where the DNA matches it firmly. Clone size is not always given. Where it is, it says once, few, many or a class for expanded clones.

D gene,V gene,J gene,clone size,CDR3 DNA,CDR3 protein
.,TRBV5-1,TRBJ2-1,once,TGCGCCAGCAGCTTGGACCATAGCTCCTACAATGAGCAGTTCTTC,CASSLDHSSYNEQFF
.,TRBV19,TRBJ2-3,few,TGTGCCAGTAGTATAACCGGGAAGACAGATACGCAGTATTTT,CASSITGKTDTQYF
.,TRBV6-6,TRBJ2-7,.,TGTGCCAGCACCCAGGGGCAGGCTGGGGGCGAGCAGTACTTC,CASTQGQAGGEQYF
.,TRBV7-9,TRBJ1-4,.,TGTGCCAGCAGCGGCAGGGTGGGGAATGAAAAACTGTTTTTT,CASSGRVGNEKLFF
.,TRBV4-2,TRBJ2-5,.,TGTGCCAGCAGCCTCAATGAGGGCCTACAAGAGACCCAGTACTTC,CASSLNEGLQETQYF
TRBD2,TRBV4-2,TRBJ2-5,once,TGTGCCAGCAGCCAAGATGGGTCTAGCGGGAGGGGGGCCCAGTACTTC,CASSQDGSSGRGAQYF
TRBD2,TRBV7-9,TRBJ2-1,.,TGTGCCAGCAGCTTAATCGCGGGAGGGCAAAGTGAGCAGTTCTTC,CASSLIAGGQSEQFF
.,TRBV7-9,TRBJ1-1,.,TGTGCCAGCAGCTTAGCGGGGGGCAGTGAAGCTTTCTTT,CASSLAGGSEAFF
TRBD2,TRBV7-2,TRBJ2-1,.,TGTGCCAGCAGCCGTTGGACTAGCGGGACCTACCGATACAATGAGCAGTTCTTC,CASSRWTSGTYRYNEQFF
.,TRBV28,TRBJ2-5,.,TGTGCCAGCAGTTCGGGGCCGATGAGAGAGACCCAGTACTTC,CASSSGPMRETQYF
.,TRBV18,TRBJ1-2,.,TGTGCCAGCTCACCAGGGCATTATGGCTACACCTTC,CASSPGHYGYTF
.,TRBV4-1,TRBJ1-2,.,TGCGCCAGCAGCCAAGATTGGCAGGGTGACTATGGCTACACCTTC,CASSQDWQGDYGYTF
TRBD2,TRBV10-3,TRBJ2-1,.,TGTGCCATCAGCCGACTAGCGGGAGAAGGCCGCGAGCAGTTCTTC,CAISRLAGEGREQFF
.,TRBV2,TRBJ1-3,.,TGTGCCACTCAGAGGAACAGGGCGAGCTCTGGAAACACCATATATTTT,CATQRNRASSGNTIYF
TRBD2,TRBV10-1,TRBJ2-2,.,TGCGCCAGCAGTGGGGACAGGATGACTAGCGGGATCGGAACCGGGGAGCTGTTTTTT,CASSGDRMTSGIGTGELFF
.,TRBV20-1,TRBJ1-2,.,TGCAGTGCAGGGGGGGACGTCGGCTACACCTTC,CSAGGDVGYTF
.,TRBV7-9,TRBJ2-7,.,TGTGCCAGCAGCTTCGGAGGGTTATACGAGCAGTACTTC,CASSFGGLYEQYF
.,TRBV5-4,TRBJ2-2,.,TGTGCCAGCAGCTTGCCTACCGGGGAGCTGTTTTTT,CASSLPTGELFF
.,TRBV7-3,TRBJ2-5,once,TGTGCCAGCAGCGTTCAGGGTCGGGCCTCCCAAGAGACCCAGTACTTC,CASSVQGRASQETQYF
.,TRBV10-3,TRBJ1-3,.,TGTGCCATCAGTGGCGGGGGAAACACCATATATTTT,CAISGGGNTIYF
.,TRBV2,TRBJ2-1,.,TGTGCCAGCAGTCAGACGGATGAGCAGTTCTTC,CASSQTDEQFF
TRBD2,TRBV6-5,TRBJ2-1,.,TGTGCCAGCAGCCAATCTAGCGGGACCTACAATGAGCAGTTCTTC,CASSQSSGTYNEQFF
.,TRBV7-9,TRBJ2-3,few,TGTGCCAGCAGCGTCCGGGCCGCTGAGGGAAATACGCAGTATTTT,CASSVRAAEGNTQYF
TRBD1,TRBV9,TRBJ1-3,few,TGTGCCAGCAGCGGGACAGGGGACTCTGGAAACACCATATATTTT,CASSGTGDSGNTIYF
.,TRBV29-1,TRBJ2-5,.,TGCAGCGTAACCTGGGTCGAGACCCAGTACTTC,CSVTWVETQYF
.,TRBV14,TRBJ2-1,.,TGTGCCAGCAGCCGAGGACGGGCCCGGCAGTTCTTC,CASSRGRARQFF